This T cell receptor beta chain appears in the sequencing data of a study of blood T cell repertoires in COVID-19. Study summary: Whether acute or convalescent, the COVID-19 samples came from the United States, Italy and Spain.

CDR3 length: 19 residues. In germline, CDR1 is MNHEY, CDR2 SMNVEV (reference sequence). V was pared by 2 bases and J by 6 bases, with 16 bases of the junction left unmatched. Original processing notes: Estimates of nucleated cell counts were drawn from the amplification of reference gene primers. The method was immunoSEQ multiplex PCR; TCRdb's version includes in-frame clones alone and lacks a portion of them. V, J and clone size reflect that table, while D and trimming were determined from the DNA. The sample includes a few hundred thousand clones, roughly 87% of them seen just once. Participants, 18 to 89 years old, spanned approximately 25 US areas. Two consecutive negative NP/OP PCR tests, clearance, or resolved symptoms defined Cohort 3 recovery.

The receptor comes from a young woman who had recovered from COVID-19. The sequencing input was PBMCs or T cells enriched from blood (not recorded which). The chain carries TRBV27 and TRBJ2-1; 10 bases are shared with TRBD2. This CDR3 is CASSLGAGGTPLHSNEQFF. As DNA, the CDR3 is TGTGCCAGCAGTTTAGGAGCGGGAGGGACCCCGTTACATTCCAATGAGCAGTTCTTC.